A single sample is the source of the 13 T cell receptor beta chains below, sequenced in a study of T-cell memory formation after mild COVID-19. TCRdb re-analysed the 5' RACE reads in MiXCR, keeping a single row per CDR3 protein. The table records about 150,000 distinct CDR3 sequences, roughly a quarter of them present only once. Specimen: PBMCs or a T cell subset sorted from them (not recorded which). The receptors originated from an adult woman who had mild COVID-19 (a few samples of this study predate the infection). Cell type and time point are not known.

This clonotype came up a few times. This chain uses TRBV6-5 with TRBJ2-5, with D unresolved. Germline V gene data show CDR1 as MNHEY and CDR2 as SVGAGI. Trimming shortened V by 4 bases and J by 5 bases, and 14 bases separated the two germline ends. The CDR3 totals 14 residues. The CDR3 protein is CASSSTDPYETQYF. The CDR3 nucleotides read TGTGCCAGCAGTTCGACTGACCCTTACGAGACCCAGTACTTC.

Comment on this clonotype: Germline is not matched at one junction end, which may reflect a read error. The rearrangement uses TRBV7-7 and TRBJ2-1; D is possibly TRBD2 (5 bases). The CDR3 is made up of 12 amino acids. Per the germline V gene, CDR1 is SSHAT and CDR2 is FNYEAQ (reference sequence). This CDR3 is CASSLARDEQFF. The CDR3 DNA is TGTGCTAGCAGCTTAGCGAGGGATGAGCAGTTCTTC. Together with reference TRBV7-7 and TRBJ2-1, the CDR3 gives the full variable domain: GAGVSQSPRYKVTKRGQDVTLRCDPISSHATLYWYQQALGQGPEFLTYFNYEAQPDKSGLPSDRFSAERPEGSISTLTIQRTEQRDSAMYRCASSLARDEQFFGPGTRLTVL.

This sequence joins TRBV13 and TRBJ1-1, with 7 nucleotides matching TRBD1. Looked up from germline, CDR1 is PRHDT and CDR2 is FYEKMQ (reference sequence). With V trimmed by 5 bases and J by 5 bases, 8 bases remained unmatched. The CDR3 loop spans 14 amino acids. The CDR3 DNA reads as TGTGCCAGCAGCAGGCTCAGGGGGGAGACTGAAGCTTTCTTT. Translating gives CASSRLRGETEAFF.

The chain recombines TRBV12-3 or TRBV12-4 with TRBJ1-2; D unclear. There are 13 residues in the CDR3. V gave up 5 bases and J gave up 4 bases, with 11 bases separating them. CDR3 sequence: CASSPAAGYGYTF. The DNA for the CDR3 is TGTGCCAGCAGTCCGGCAGCGGGCTATGGCTACACCTTC.

Only a few counts were recorded for this clonotype. The V call is TRBV7-9, the J call TRBJ2-3; unclear D gene. V shed 6 bases and J shed 4 bases, with 20 bases lying between them. This CDR3 spans 16 amino acids. Germline values: CDR1 SEHNR, CDR2 FQNEAQ (reference sequence). The CDR3 coding sequence is TGTGCCAGCAGTTACCCCCTGGGTTCGTCTCCAGATACGCAGTATTTT. Translation gives CASSYPLGSSPDTQYF.

The chain carries TRBV7-9 and TRBJ1-1; unclear D gene. Germline CDR1 reads SEHNR; CDR2 reads FQNEAQ (reference sequence). Trimming stripped 5 bases from V and 11 bases from J, with 18 bases between. The CDR3 loop spans 13 amino acids. In DNA form, the CDR3 reads TGTGCCAGCAGCGAGGTCTCCCCCGGGAAGGCTTTCTTT. It yields the protein CASSEVSPGKAFF.

The chain employs TRBV14 and TRBJ2-7; TRBD2 aligns across 9 bases. CDR3 size: 14 residues. Germline-derived CDR1 and CDR2 are SGHDN and FVKESK. Losses at the gene ends were 1 base for V and 2 bases for J; bases not matched to a gene: 0. This chain's CDR3 is CASSQVAGAYEQYF. The CDR3 bases are TGTGCCAGCAGCCAAGTAGCGGGAGCCTACGAGCAGTACTTC.

The J gene is TRBJ2-6, the V gene TRBV19, with D possibly called TRBD1 or TRBD2 (5 bases each). Germline-derived CDR1 and CDR2 are LNHDA and SQIVND (reference sequence). V was cut by 9 bases and J by 0 bases, with 18 bases left in between. There are 17 residues in the CDR3. Here the CDR3 reads CASRDQAMSSGANVLTF. The CDR3 nucleotides read TGTGCCAGCCGGGACCAGGCCATGAGCTCTGGGGCCAACGTCCTGACTTTC.

This rearrangement joins TRBV7-6 to TRBJ2-7, with unresolved D. CDR3 size: 14 residues. CDR1 SGHVS and CDR2 FNYEAQ come from the germline V gene. V dropped 2 bases and J dropped 4 bases, with 12 bases sitting between them. The CDR3, as DNA: TGTGCCAGCAGCTTAACTGATCCCGGGTACGAGCAGTACTTC. Translated: CASSLTDPGYEQYF.

CDR3 sequence: CASSQDIPRGTGELFF. DNA of the CDR3: TGCGCCAGCAGCCAAGATATCCCCCGGGGGACCGGGGAGCTGTTTTTT. This chain connects TRBV4-3 to TRBJ2-2; D might be TRBD2 (6 bases). Germline V gives CDR1 LGHNA, CDR2 YSLEER. This CDR3 has 16 residues. The germline V and J ends were trimmed by 0 bases and 5 bases, with 13 bases remaining between them.

The chain uses TRBV5-1 and TRBJ2-1, with 7 positions matching TRBD2. The CDR3 is made up of 13 amino acids. Trimming cost V 6 bases and J 8 bases; bases outside gene matches: 8. Germline V CDR1 and CDR2: SGHRS, YFSETQ. The CDR3 nucleotides read TGCGCCAGCAAGAGCGGGGCAGGTTATGAGCAGTTCTTC. Translating it yields CASKSGAGYEQFF.

In its sample, this clonotype was seen a few times. The chain is built from TRBV3-1 and TRBJ2-3; D is unclear. The CDR3 covers 13 residues. Germline CDR1 LGHDT, CDR2 YNNKEL (reference sequence). The V and J ends lost 1 base and 1 base respectively, with 3 bases between them. For the CDR3, the DNA is TGTGCCAGCAGCCAAGCGCGCACAGATACGCAGTATTTT. Protein sequence: CASSQARTDTQYF.

This clonotype was observed a few times. The J gene is TRBJ2-1, the V gene TRBV7-8; TRBD1 or TRBD2 may be the D gene (5 bases each). There are 14 residues in the CDR3. CDR1 is SGHVS, CDR2 FQNEAQ, per germline. Trimming stripped 5 bases from V and 5 bases from J, with 13 bases between. CDR3 protein: CASSPGPNHNEQFF. In DNA form, the CDR3 reads TGTGCCAGCAGCCCGGGACCAAACCACAATGAGCAGTTCTTC.